This TCR beta chain was recorded in a study of cytomegalovirus exposure and HLA in healthy donors. On this clone itself: Antigen specificity is unknown.

Whole-study results and caveats: Among the most significant clusters, several appeared linked to common viral pathogens in a later analysis.

V was shortened by 3 bases and J by 8 bases, with 14 bases between the two germline ends. The CDR3 extends over 14 amino acids. Germline V CDR1 and CDR2: KGHSH, LQKENI. It was with 60 Vbeta and 13 Jbeta primers that the PCR ran. Measured with immunoSEQ multiplex PCR; TCRdb has only the in-frame clones, and not every one. Of about 150,000 clones in the sample, 80% were seen once. This sequence was found in a woman aged 40 to 50 in good health and CMV-seronegative. The V gene is TRBV18, the J gene TRBJ2-4; D is ambiguous. The sample comprised PBMCs. The CDR3 reads CASSPNGVLDIQYF. CDR3 nucleotides: TGTGCCAGCTCACCGAACGGAGTTCTCGACATTCAGTACTTC.